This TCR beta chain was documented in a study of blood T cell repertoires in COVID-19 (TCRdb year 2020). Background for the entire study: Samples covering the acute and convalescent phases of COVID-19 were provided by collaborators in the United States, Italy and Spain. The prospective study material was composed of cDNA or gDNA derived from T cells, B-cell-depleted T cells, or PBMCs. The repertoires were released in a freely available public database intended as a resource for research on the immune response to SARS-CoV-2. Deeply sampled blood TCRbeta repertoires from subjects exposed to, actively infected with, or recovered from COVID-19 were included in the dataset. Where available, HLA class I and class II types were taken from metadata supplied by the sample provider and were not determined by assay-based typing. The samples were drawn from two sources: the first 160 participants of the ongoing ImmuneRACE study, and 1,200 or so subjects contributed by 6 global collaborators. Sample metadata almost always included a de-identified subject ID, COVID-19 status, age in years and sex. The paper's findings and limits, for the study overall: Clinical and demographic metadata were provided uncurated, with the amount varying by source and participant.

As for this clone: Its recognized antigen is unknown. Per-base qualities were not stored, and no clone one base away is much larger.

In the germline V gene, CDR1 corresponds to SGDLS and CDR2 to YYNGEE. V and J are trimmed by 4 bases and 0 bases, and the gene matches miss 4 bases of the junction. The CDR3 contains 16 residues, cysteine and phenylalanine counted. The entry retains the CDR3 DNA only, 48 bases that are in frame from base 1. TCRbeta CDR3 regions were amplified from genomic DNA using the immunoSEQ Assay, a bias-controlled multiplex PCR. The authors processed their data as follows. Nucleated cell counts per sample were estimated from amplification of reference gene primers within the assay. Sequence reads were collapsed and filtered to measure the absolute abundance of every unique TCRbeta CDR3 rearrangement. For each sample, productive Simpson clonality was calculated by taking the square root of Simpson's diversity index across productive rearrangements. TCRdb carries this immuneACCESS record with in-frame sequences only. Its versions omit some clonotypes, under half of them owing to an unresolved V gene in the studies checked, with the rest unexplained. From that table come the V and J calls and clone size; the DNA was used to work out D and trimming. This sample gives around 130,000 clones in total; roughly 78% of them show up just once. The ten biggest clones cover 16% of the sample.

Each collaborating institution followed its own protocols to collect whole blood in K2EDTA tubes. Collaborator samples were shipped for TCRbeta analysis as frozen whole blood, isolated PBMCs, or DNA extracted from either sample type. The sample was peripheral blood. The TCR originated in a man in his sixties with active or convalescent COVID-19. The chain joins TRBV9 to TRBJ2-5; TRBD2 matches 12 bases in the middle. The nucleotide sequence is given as TGTGCCAGCAGCACCGGGACTAGCGGGTACCAAGAGACCCAGTACTTC. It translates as CASSTGTSGYQETQYF.